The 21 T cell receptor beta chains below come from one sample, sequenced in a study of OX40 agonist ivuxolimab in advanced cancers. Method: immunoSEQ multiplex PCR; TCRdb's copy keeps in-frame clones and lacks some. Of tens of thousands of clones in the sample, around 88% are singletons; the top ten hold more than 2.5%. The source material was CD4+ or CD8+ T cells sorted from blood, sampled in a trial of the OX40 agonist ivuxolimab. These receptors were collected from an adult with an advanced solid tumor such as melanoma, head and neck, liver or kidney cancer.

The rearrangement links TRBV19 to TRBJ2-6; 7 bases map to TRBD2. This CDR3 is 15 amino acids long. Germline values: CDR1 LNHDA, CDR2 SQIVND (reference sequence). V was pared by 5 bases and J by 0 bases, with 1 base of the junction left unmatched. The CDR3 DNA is TGTGCCAGTAGTGGGGGGGGCTCTGGGGCCAACGTCCTGACTTTC. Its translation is CASSGGGSGANVLTF.

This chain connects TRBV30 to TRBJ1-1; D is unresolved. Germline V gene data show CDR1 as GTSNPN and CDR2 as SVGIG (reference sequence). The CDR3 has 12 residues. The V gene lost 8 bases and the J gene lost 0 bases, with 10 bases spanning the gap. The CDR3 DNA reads TGTGCCCGCACCTTACTGAACACTGAAGCTTTCTTT. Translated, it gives CARTLLNTEAFF.

The CDR3 nucleotides read TGTGCCTGGGGAAGACAGGGCACTGAAGCTTTCTTT. As protein: CAWGRQGTEAFF. The V and J genes are TRBV30 and TRBJ1-1; the match to TRBD1 covers 7 bases. This CDR3 has 12 amino acids. Germline lookup yields CDR1 GTSNPN and CDR2 SVGIG (reference sequence). V was pared by 5 bases and J by 4 bases, with 4 bases of the junction left unmatched.

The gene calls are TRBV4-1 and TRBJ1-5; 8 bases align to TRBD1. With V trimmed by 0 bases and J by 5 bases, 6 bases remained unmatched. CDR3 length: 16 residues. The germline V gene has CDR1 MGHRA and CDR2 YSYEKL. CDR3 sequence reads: CASSQDQDRGYQPQHF. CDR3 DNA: TGCGCCAGCAGCCAAGATCAAGACAGGGGCTATCAGCCCCAGCATTTT.

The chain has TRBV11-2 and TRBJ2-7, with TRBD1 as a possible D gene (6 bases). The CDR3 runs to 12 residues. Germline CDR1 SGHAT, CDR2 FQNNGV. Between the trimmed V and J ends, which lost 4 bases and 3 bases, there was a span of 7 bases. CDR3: CASSSQGYEQYF. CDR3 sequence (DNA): TGTGCCAGCAGCTCACAGGGCTACGAGCAGTACTTC.

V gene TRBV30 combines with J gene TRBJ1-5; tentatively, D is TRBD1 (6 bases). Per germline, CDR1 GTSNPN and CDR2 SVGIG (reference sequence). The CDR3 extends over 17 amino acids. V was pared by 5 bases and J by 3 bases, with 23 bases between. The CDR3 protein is CAWSRDKGGGANQPQHF. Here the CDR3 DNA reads TGTGCCTGGTCGCGCGACAAGGGAGGGGGGGCCAATCAGCCCCAGCATTTT.

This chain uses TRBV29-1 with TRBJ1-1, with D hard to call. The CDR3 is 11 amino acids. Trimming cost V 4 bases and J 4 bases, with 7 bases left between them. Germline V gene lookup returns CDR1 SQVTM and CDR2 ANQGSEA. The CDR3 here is CSVAGSTEAFF. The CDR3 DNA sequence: TGCAGCGTTGCCGGTAGCACTGAAGCTTTCTTT. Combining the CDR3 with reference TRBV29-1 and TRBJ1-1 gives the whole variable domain SAVISQKPSRDICQRGTSLTIQCQVDSQVTMMFWYRQQPGQSLTLIATANQGSEATYESGFVIDKFPISRPNLTFSTLTVSNMSPEDSSIYLCSVAGSTEAFFGQGTRLTVV.

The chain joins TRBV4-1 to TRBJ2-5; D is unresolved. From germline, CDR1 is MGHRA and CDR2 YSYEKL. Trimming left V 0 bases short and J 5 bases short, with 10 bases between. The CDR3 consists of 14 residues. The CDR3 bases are TGCGCCAGCAGCCAAGAGTCCGGAACGGAGACCCAGTACTTC. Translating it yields CASSQESGTETQYF.

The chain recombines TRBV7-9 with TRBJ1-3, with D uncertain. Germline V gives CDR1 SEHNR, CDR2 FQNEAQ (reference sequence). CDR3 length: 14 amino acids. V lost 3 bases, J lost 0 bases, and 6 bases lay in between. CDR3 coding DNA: TGTGCCAGCAGCTTGGGGAACTCTGGAAACACCATATATTTT. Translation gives CASSLGNSGNTIYF.

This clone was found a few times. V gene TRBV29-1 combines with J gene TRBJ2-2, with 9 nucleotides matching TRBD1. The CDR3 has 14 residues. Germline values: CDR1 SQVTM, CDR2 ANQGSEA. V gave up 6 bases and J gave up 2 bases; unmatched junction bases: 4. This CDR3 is CSVQGQGNTGELFF. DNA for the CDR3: TGCAGCGTCCAGGGACAGGGCAACACCGGGGAGCTGTTTTTT.

The CDR3 sequence is CASIGLAGNTDTQYF. The CDR3 DNA is TGCGCCAGCATTGGACTAGCGGGGAACACAGATACGCAGTATTTT. This chain joins TRBV10-2 and TRBJ2-3; 12 bases fit TRBD2. The CDR3 totals 15 residues. CDR1 is WSHSY, CDR2 SAAADI, per germline. V lost 7 bases, J lost 2 bases, and 4 bases stayed unmatched.

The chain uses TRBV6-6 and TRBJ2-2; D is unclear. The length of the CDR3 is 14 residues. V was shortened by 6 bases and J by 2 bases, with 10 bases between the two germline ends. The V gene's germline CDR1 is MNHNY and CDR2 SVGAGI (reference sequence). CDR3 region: CASRLSGNTGELFF. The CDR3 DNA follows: TGTGCCAGCAGGTTGTCGGGCAACACCGGGGAGCTGTTTTTT.

CDR3 coding DNA: TGTGCCATCAGTTTAGAACAGTCGACTGAAGCTTTCTTT. Translation: CAISLEQSTEAFF. This rearrangement joins TRBV10-3 to TRBJ1-1; D call uncertain. The ends were cut back, 5 bases at V and 5 bases at J, with 12 bases in the middle. The CDR3 totals 13 residues. Germline V gives CDR1 ENHRY, CDR2 SYGVKD.

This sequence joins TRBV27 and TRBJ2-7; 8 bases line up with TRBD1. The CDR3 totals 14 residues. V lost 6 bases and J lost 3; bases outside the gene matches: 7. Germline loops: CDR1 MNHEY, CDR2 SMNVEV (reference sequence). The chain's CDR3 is CASSPDRANYEQYF. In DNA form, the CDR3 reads TGTGCCAGCAGCCCGGACAGGGCCAACTACGAGCAGTACTTC.

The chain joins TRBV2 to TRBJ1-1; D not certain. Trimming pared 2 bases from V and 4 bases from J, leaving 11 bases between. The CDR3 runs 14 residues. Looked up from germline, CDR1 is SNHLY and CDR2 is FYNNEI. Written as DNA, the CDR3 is TGTGCCAGCAGTGAATCCGATTTAGTCACTGAAGCTTTCTTT. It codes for CASSESDLVTEAFF.

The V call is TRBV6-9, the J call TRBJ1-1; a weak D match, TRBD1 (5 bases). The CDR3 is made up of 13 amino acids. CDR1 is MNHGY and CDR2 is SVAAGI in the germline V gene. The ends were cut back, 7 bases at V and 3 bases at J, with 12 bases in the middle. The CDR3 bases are TGTGCCAGCAAAGAAGTAGGGGACACTGAAGCTTTCTTT. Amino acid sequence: CASKEVGDTEAFF.

This chain's CDR3 is CASSALGGNTEAFF. DNA for the CDR3: TGTGCCAGCAGTGCCCTCGGGGGGAACACTGAAGCTTTCTTT. The chain couples TRBV6-4 to TRBJ1-1; weak D call: TRBD1 (5 bases). The CDR3 contains 14 residues. Trimming pared 4 bases from V and 1 base from J, leaving 10 bases between. CDR1 and CDR2 from the germline V gene are MRHNA and SNTAGT.

In DNA form, the CDR3 reads TGCGCCAGCAGCCCCCGGGACTGGAGAGGGAACTACGAGCAGTACTTC. This translates into CASSPRDWRGNYEQYF. The V and J genes are TRBV5-1 and TRBJ2-7, with D perhaps TRBD2 (6 bases). The V end lost 4 bases, the J end lost 3 bases, and 20 bases lay between the germline ends. This CDR3 has 16 amino acids. From germline, CDR1 is SGHRS and CDR2 YFSETQ.

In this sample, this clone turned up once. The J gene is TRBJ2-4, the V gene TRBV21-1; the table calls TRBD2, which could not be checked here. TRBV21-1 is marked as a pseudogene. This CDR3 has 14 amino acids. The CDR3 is CASSPSGSKNIQYF. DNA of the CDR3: TGTGCCAGCAGCCCTAGTGGGTCCAAAAACATTCAGTACTTC.

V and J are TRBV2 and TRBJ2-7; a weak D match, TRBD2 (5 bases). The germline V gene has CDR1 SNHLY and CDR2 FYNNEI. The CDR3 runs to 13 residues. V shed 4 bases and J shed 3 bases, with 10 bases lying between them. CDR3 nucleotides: TGTGCCAGCAGTGGTGACGGAGGCTACGAGCAGTACTTC. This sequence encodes CASSGDGGYEQYF. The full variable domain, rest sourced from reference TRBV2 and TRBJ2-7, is EPEVTQTPSHQVTQMGQEVILRCVPISNHLYFYWYRQILGQKVEFLVSFYNNEISEKSEIFDDQFSVERPDGSNFTLKIRSTKLEDSAMYFCASSGDGGYEQYFGPGTRLTVT.

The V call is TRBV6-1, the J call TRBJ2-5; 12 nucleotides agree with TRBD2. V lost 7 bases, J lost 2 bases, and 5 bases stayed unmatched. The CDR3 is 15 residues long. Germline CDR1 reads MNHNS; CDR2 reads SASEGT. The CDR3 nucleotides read TGTGCCAGCACCCCCGGGACTAGCGGGCAAGAGACCCAGTACTTC. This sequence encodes CASTPGTSGQETQYF.